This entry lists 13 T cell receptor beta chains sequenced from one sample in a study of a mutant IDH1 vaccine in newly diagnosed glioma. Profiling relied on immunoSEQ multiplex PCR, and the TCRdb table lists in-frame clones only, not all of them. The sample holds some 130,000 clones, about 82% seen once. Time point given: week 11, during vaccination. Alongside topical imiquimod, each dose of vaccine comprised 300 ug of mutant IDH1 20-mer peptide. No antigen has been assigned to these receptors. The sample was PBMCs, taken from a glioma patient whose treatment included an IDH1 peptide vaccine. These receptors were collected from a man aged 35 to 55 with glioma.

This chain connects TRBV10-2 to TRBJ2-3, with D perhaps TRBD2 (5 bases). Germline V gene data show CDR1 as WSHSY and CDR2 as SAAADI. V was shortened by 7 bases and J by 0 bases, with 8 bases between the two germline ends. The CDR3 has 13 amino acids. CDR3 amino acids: CASTPGSTDTQYF. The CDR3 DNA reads TGCGCCAGCACCCCGGGGAGCACAGATACGCAGTATTTT.

The CDR3 nucleotides read TGTGCCACCAGCAGAGAGGGGACCTACGAGCAGTACTTC. Protein product: CATSREGTYEQYF. The chain employs TRBV15 and TRBJ2-7; D gene unclear. V dropped 0 bases and J dropped 2 bases, with 5 bases sitting between them. Germline assignment: CDR1 LNHNV and CDR2 YYDKDF (reference sequence). The CDR3 covers 13 residues.

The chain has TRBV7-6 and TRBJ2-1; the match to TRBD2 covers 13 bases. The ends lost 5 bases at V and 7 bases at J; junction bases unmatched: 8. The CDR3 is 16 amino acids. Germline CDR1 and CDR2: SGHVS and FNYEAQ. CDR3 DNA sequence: TGTGCCAGCAGCCCACTGACTAGCGGGAGGCGTAATGAGCAGTTCTTC. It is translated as CASSPLTSGRRNEQFF.

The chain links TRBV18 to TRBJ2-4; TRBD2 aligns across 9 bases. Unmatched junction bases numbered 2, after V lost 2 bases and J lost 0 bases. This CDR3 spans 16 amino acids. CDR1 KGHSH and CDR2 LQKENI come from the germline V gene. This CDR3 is CASSPRAGGAKNIQYF. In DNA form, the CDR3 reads TGTGCCAGCTCACCAAGAGCGGGAGGAGCCAAAAACATTCAGTACTTC.

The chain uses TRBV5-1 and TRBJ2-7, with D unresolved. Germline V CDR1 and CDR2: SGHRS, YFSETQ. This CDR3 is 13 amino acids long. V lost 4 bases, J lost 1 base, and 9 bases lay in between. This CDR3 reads CASSQAASYEQYF. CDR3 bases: TGCGCCAGCAGCCAGGCGGCATCCTACGAGCAGTACTTC.

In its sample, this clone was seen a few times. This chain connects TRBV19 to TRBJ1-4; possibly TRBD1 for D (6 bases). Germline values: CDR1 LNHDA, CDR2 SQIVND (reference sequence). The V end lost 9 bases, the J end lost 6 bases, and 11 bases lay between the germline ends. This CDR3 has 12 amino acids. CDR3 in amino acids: CASGGQDEKLFF. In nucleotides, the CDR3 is TGTGCCAGCGGGGGCCAGGATGAAAAACTGTTTTTT.

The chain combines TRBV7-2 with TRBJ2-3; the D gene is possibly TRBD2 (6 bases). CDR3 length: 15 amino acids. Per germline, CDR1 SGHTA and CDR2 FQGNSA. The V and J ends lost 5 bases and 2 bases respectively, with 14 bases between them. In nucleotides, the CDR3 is TGTGCCAGCAGCCTCGCGGGGATGGCCACAGATACGCAGTATTTT. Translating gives CASSLAGMATDTQYF.

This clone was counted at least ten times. The CDR3: CASSLRGTGGIQPQHF. CDR3 bases: TGTGCCAGCAGCTTAAGGGGGACAGGGGGGATTCAGCCCCAGCATTTT. This chain joins TRBV28 and TRBJ1-5, with 11 nucleotides matching TRBD1. V gave up 6 bases and J gave up 6 bases; unmatched junction bases: 10. This CDR3 comprises 16 residues. CDR1 is MDHEN and CDR2 is SYDVKM in the germline V gene.

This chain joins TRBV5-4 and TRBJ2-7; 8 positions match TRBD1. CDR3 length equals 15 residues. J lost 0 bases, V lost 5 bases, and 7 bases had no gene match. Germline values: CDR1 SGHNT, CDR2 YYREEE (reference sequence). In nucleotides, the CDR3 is TGTGCCAGCAGTTTACCCGGGACAGGCTCCTACGAGCAGTACTTC. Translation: CASSLPGTGSYEQYF.

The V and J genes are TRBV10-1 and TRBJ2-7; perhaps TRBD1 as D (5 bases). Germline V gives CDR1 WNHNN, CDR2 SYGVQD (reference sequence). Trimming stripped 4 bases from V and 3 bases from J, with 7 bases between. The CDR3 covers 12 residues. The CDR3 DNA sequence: TGCGCCAGCAGTGCTAGGGGCTACGAGCAGTACTTC. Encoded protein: CASSARGYEQYF.

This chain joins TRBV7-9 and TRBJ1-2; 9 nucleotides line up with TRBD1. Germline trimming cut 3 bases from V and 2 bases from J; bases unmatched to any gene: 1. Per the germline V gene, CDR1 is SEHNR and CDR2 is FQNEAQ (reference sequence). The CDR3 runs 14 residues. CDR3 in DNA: TGTGCCAGCAGCTTTGGACAGGGGAACTATGGCTACACCTTC. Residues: CASSFGQGNYGYTF. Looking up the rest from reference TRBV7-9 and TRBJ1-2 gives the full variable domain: DTGVSQNPRHKITKRGQNVTFRCDPISEHNRLYWYRQTLGQGPEFLTYFQNEAQLEKSRLLSDRFSAERPKGSFSTLEIQRTEQGDSAMYLCASSFGQGNYGYTFGSGTRLTVV.

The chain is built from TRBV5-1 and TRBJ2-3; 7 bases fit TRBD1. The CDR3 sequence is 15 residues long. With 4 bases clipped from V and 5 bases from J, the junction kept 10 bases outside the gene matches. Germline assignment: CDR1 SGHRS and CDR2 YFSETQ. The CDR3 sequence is CASSRDSRTGDTQYF. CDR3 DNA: TGCGCCAGCAGCAGGGACAGCCGAACGGGAGATACGCAGTATTTT.

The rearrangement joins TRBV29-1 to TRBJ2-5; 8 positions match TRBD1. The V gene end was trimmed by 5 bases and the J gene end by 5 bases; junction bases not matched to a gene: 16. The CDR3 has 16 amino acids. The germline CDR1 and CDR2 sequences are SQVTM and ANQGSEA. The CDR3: CSVSQLRTGSMETQYF. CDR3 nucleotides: TGCAGCGTTTCCCAGCTCCGGACAGGGTCGATGGAGACCCAGTACTTC. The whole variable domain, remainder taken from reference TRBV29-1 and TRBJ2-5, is SAVISQKPSRDICQRGTSLTIQCQVDSQVTMMFWYRQQPGQSLTLIATANQGSEATYESGFVIDKFPISRPNLTFSTLTVSNMSPEDSSIYLCSVSQLRTGSMETQYFGPGTRLLVL.